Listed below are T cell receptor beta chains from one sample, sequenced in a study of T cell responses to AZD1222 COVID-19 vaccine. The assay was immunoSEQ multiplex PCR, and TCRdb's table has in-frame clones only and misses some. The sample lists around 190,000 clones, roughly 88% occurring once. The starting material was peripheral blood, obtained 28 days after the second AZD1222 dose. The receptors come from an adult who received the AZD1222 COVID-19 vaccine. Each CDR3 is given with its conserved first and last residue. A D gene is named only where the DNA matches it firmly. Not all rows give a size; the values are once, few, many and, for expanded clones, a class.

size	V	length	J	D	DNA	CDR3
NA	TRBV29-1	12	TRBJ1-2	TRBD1	TGCAGCGTCGCCGGGACAGACTATGGCTACACCTTC	CSVAGTDYGYTF
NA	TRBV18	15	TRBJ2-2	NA	TGTGCCAGCTCACCAGACGCCCAGCACACCGGGGAGCTGTTTTTT	CASSPDAQHTGELFF
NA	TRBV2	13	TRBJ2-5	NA	TGTGCCAGCAACCTATTCCCCGAAGAGACCCAGTACTTC	CASNLFPEETQYF
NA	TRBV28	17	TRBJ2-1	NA	TGTGCCACCTACAGTTTAGGGTGGCCAGCCGGCCGCGATGAGCAGTTCTTC	CATYSLGWPAGRDEQFF
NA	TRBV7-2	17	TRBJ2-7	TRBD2	TGTGCCAGCAGCCCCCGGCGGCTCGCGGGGGGAACTACCGAGCAGTACTTC	CASSPRRLAGGTTEQYF
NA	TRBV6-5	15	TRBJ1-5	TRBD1	TGTGCCAGCAGACCTATGGACAGGGCCAATCAGCCCCAGCATTTT	CASRPMDRANQPQHF
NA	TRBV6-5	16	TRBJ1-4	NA	TGTGCCAGCAGTTACGGCAGGGATGGAGCTAATGAAAAACTGTTTTTT	CASSYGRDGANEKLFF
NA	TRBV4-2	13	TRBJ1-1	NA	TGTGCCAGCAGCCAACAGATGAACACTGAAGCTTTCTTT	CASSQQMNTEAFF
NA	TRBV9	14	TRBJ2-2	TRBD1	TGTGCCAGCAGCCCCCCAACAGGGGGTGGGGAGCTGTTTTTT	CASSPPTGGGELFF
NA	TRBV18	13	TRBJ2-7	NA	TGTGCCAGCTCACCCGATCCGTCCTACGAGCAGTACTTC	CASSPDPSYEQYF
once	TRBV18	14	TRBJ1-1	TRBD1	TGTGCCAGCACCCGGGACAGTAAGAACACTGAAGCTTTCTTT	CASTRDSKNTEAFF
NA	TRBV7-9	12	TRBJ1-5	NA	TGTGCCAGCAGCTTGTGGGATCAGCCCCAGCATTTT	CASSLWDQPQHF
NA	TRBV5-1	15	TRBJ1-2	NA	TGCGCCAGCAGTTTGGACCCGACGGCTAACTATGGCTACACCTTC	CASSLDPTANYGYTF
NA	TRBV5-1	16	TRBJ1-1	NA	TGCGCCAGCAGCTTGGGATCGGGACGTATGAACACTGAAGCTTTCTTT	CASSLGSGRMNTEAFF
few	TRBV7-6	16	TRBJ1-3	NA	TGTGCCAGCAGCTTTCTGAGGGGACCCTCTGGAAACACCATATATTTT	CASSFLRGPSGNTIYF
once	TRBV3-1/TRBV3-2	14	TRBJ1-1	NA	TGTGCCAGCAGCTGGCGACAGAGCCGCACTGAAGCTTTCTTT	CASSWRQSRTEAFF
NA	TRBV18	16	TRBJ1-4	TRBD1	TGTGCCAGCTCACCAACGGCCGGGACAGGGGATGAAAAACTGTTTTTT	CASSPTAGTGDEKLFF
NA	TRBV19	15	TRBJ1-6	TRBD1	TGTGCCAGTAGGGTCCAAGGACAGGGAGGGTCACCCCTCCACTTT	CASRVQGQGGSPLHF
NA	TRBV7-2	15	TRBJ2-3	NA	TGTGCCAGCAGCTTAGGGCAGTTTAGCACAGATACGCAGTATTTT	CASSLGQFSTDTQYF
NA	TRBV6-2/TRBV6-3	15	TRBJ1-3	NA	TGTGCCAGCAGTTACTCGCGGGGGTCTGGAAACACCATATATTTT	CASSYSRGSGNTIYF
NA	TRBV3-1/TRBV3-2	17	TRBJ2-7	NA	TGTGCCAGCAGCCCCCCCCGAGACAGGAGAAGATCCTACGAGCAGTACTTC	CASSPPRDRRRSYEQYF
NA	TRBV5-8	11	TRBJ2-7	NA	TGTGCCAGCAGCTTGCGAGGCGAGCAGTACTTC	CASSLRGEQYF
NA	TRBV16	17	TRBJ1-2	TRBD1	TGTGCCAGCAGCCAATCCGGACAGGGAAATTGGGCCTATGGCTACACCTTC	CASSQSGQGNWAYGYTF
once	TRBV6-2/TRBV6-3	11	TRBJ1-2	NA	TGTGCCAGCAGTTTGCACCCACCGCGCACCTTC	CASSLHPPRTF
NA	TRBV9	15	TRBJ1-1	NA	TGTGCCAGCAGCCCCCGAGGGGACCTCAACACTGAAGCTTTCTTT	CASSPRGDLNTEAFF
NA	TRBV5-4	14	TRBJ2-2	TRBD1	TGTGCCAGCAGCTTGGAGGGGGCAGGCGGGGAGCTGTTTTTT	CASSLEGAGGELFF
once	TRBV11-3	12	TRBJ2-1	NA	TGTGCCAGCAGCTACAGGCCCAATGAGCAGTTCTTC	CASSYRPNEQFF
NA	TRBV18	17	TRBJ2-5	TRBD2	TGTGCCAGCTCAACCAGGACTAGCGGGGGTATTCAAGAGACCCAGTACTTC	CASSTRTSGGIQETQYF
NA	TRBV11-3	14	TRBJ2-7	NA	TGTGCCAGCAGCTTAGGCGGGGCCTCCTACGAGCAGTACTTC	CASSLGGASYEQYF
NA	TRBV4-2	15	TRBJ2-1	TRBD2	TGTGCCAGCAGCCAGGATAGCGGGGGGGCCCTTGAGCAGTTCTTC	CASSQDSGGALEQFF
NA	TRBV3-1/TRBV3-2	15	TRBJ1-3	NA	TGTGCCAGCAGCCAAGACACCAACTCTGGAAACACCATATATTTT	CASSQDTNSGNTIYF
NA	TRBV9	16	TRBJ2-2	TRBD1	TGTGCCAGCAGCGTAGACCCGACAGGGGACACCGGGGAGCTGTTTTTT	CASSVDPTGDTGELFF
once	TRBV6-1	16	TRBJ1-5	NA	TGTGCCAGCAGTGAATTAGGAGGGTATAGCAATCAGCCCCAGCATTTT	CASSELGGYSNQPQHF
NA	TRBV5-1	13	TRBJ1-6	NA	TGCGCCAGCAGTACTACACAGAGGTCACCCCTCCACTTT	CASSTTQRSPLHF
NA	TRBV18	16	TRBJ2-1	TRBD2	TGTGCCAGCTCACCCGGACTAGCGGGGGCCTACAATGAGCAGTTCTTC	CASSPGLAGAYNEQFF
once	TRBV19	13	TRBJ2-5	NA	TGTGCCAGTAGTATAGCTGTGGGAGAGACCCAGTACTTC	CASSIAVGETQYF
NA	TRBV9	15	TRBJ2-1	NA	TGTGCCAGCAGCGTAAAATTAACCTCCTACAATGAGCAGTTCTTC	CASSVKLTSYNEQFF
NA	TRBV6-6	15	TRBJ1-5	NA	TGTGCCAGCAGTTACTCTTTATCTAGCAATCAGCCCCAGCATTTT	CASSYSLSSNQPQHF
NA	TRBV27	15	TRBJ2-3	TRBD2	TGTGCCACCTTTAAAGCGGGGGCCCTCACAGATACGCAGTATTTT	CATFKAGALTDTQYF
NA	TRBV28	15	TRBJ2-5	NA	TGTGCCAGCAGTTCCGGGGGGCTAGTACAAGAGACCCAGTACTTC	CASSSGGLVQETQYF
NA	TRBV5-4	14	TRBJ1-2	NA	TGTGCCAGCAGCTTAGACAGCAGGAACTATGGCTACACCTTC	CASSLDSRNYGYTF
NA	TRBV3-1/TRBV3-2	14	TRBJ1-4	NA	TGTGCCAGCAGCCTTCAAACTCTTAATGAAAAACTGTTTTTT	CASSLQTLNEKLFF
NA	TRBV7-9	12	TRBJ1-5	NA	TGTGCCAGCAGCTCCTTCAATCAGCCCCAGCATTTT	CASSSFNQPQHF
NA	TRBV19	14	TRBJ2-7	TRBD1	TGTGCCAGTAGCCACCAGGACAGGTACTACGAGCAGTACTTC	CASSHQDRYYEQYF
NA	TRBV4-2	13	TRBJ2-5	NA	TGTGCCAGCAGCCAAGTGGGGCTAGAGACCCAGTACTTC	CASSQVGLETQYF
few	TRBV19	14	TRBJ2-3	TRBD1	TGTGCCAGTTTGGACAGGGGGCTATCAGATACGCAGTATTTT	CASLDRGLSDTQYF
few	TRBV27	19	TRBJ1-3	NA	TGTGCCAGCAGTTCGAGATCACCTTCTGGGTTGATCTCTGGAAACACCATATATTTT	CASSSRSPSGLISGNTIYF
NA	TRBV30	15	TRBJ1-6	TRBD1	TGTGCCTGCTCACAGGGGGCCCTCTATAATTCACCCCTCCACTTT	CACSQGALYNSPLHF
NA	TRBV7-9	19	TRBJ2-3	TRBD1	TGTGCCAGCAACCACAATCGGGGACAGGGAACCCCGGGCACAGATACGCAGTATTTT	CASNHNRGQGTPGTDTQYF
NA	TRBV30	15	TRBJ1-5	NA	TGTGCCTGGAGCGGAGGAGTCTATAGCAATCAGCCCCAGCATTTT	CAWSGGVYSNQPQHF
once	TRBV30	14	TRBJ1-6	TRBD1	TGTGCCTGGAAACAGGGGGCTAATAATTCACCCCTCCACTTT	CAWKQGANNSPLHF
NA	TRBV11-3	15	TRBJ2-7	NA	TGTGCCAGCAGCTTAGGGACGGGGGCACCCTACGAGCAGTACTTC	CASSLGTGAPYEQYF
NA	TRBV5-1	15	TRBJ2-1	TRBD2	TGCGCCAGCAGCTTTAGCGGGGGGGCTCCCCATGAGCAGTTCTTC	CASSFSGGAPHEQFF
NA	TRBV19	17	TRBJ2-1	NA	TGTGCCAGTAGTATAGAACCGTCCAGGGTCGCCTACAATGAGCAGTTCTTC	CASSIEPSRVAYNEQFF
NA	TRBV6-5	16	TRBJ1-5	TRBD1	TGTGCCAGCAGTTCCGGGACAGGGGGAATCAATCAGCCCCAGCATTTT	CASSSGTGGINQPQHF
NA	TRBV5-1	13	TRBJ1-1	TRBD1	TGCGCCAGCAGCCTTGACAGGGGACCTGAAGCTTTCTTT	CASSLDRGPEAFF
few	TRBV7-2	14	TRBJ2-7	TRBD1	TGTGCCAGCAGTTTCGGGACAGGGGGCGGGGAGCAGTACTTC	CASSFGTGGGEQYF
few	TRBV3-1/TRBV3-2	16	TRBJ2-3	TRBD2	TGTGCCAGCAGCCAAGCAGCGGGGCTCTTCACAGATACGCAGTATTTT	CASSQAAGLFTDTQYF